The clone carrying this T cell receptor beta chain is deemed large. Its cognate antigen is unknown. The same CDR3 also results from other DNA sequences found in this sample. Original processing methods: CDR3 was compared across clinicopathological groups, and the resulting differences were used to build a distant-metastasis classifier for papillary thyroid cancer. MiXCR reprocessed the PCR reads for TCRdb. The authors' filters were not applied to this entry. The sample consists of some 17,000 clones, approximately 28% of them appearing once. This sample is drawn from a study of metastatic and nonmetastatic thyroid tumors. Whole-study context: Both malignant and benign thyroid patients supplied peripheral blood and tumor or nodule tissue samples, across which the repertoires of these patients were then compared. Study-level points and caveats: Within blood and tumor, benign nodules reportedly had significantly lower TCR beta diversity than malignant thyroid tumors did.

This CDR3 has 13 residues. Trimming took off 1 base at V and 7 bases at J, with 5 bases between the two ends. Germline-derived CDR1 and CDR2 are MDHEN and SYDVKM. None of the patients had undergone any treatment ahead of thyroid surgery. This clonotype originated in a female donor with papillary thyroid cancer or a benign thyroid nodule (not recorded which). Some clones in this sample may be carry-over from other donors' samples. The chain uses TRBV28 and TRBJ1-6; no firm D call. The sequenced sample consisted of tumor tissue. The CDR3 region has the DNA TGTGCCAGCAGTTTATCTGGAAATTCACCCCTCCACTTT. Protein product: CASSLSGNSPLHF.